Each of the 2 T cell receptor beta chains below was sequenced from the same sample in a study of cytomegalovirus exposure and HLA in healthy donors. Primers for the PCR totalled 60 Vbeta and 13 Jbeta. The method was immunoSEQ multiplex PCR; TCRdb's version includes in-frame clones alone and lacks a portion of them. The sample consists of hundreds of thousands of clones, 70% to 90% of them appearing once. The sample comprised PBMCs. The receptors here all came from a girl aged 2-10 years in good health and CMV-seronegative.

The CDR3 spells CASTHTDTQYF. The CDR3 DNA follows: TGTGCCAGTACCCATACAGATACGCAGTATTTT. The genes are TRBV19 and TRBJ2-3; D gene unclear. CDR1 is LNHDA, CDR2 SQIVND, per germline (reference sequence). Trimming pared 7 bases from V and 3 bases from J, leaving 5 bases between. CDR3 length equals 11 residues. Together with reference TRBV19 and TRBJ2-3, the CDR3 gives the full variable domain: DGGITQSPKYLFRKEGQNVTLSCEQNLNHDAMYWYRQDPGQGLRLIYYSQIVNDFQKGDIAEGYSVSREKKESFPLTVTSAQKNPTAFYLCASTHTDTQYFGPGTRLTVL.

This chain connects TRBV7-2 to TRBJ2-4, with 8 bases matching TRBD1. Trimming cost V 1 base and J 4 bases; bases outside gene matches: 0. The germline gives CDR1 SGHTA, CDR2 FQGNSA. There are 14 residues in the CDR3. This chain's CDR3 is CASSLGTGKNIQYF. The CDR3, as DNA: TGTGCCAGCAGCTTAGGGACAGGGAAAAACATTCAGTACTTC.